This TCR beta chain was found in a study of blood T cell repertoires in COVID-19. Turning to the study itself: Samples of COVID-19 (acute and convalescent) were obtained from the United States, Italy and Spain. T cells, B-cell-depleted T cells, or PBMCs supplied cDNA or gDNA.

In the original processing: Reference gene primers were amplified, and this amplification served to estimate nucleated cell counts. This table comes from immunoSEQ multiplex PCR, and its TCRdb copy is limited to in-frame clones, with some not included. V, J and clone size are those of that table, while D and trimming were read from the DNA. This sample has roughly 100,000 clones; around 80% occur once, and the top ten carry 7%. This clone was counted only a few times. Per the germline V gene, CDR1 is DFQATT and CDR2 is SNEGSKA (reference sequence). The V and J ends lost 6 bases and 1 base respectively, with 6 bases between them. The CDR3 sequence is 11 residues long.

The V call is TRBV20-1, the J call TRBJ1-1; no definite D call. The receptor was derived from a man in his 70s with acute or convalescent COVID-19. The sample was peripheral blood. The CDR3 DNA is TGCAGTGCGCTAAAGAACACTGAAGCTTTCTTT. It specifies CSALKNTEAFF.